The rows below give T cell receptor beta chains drawn from one sample of a study of blood T cell repertoires in COVID-19. Produced via immunoSEQ multiplex PCR; TCRdb's table is partial and in-frame only. The sample yields a few hundred thousand clones, 90% seen once. The material sequenced was PBMCs or T cells enriched from blood (not recorded which). The source of these receptors is a man younger than 45 who had been exposed to COVID-19. Both conserved end residues are part of each CDR3. D genes are given only for firm matches. Clone size, where shown, is once, few, many, or a class for clones that have expanded.

>TRBJ2-1|TRBV5-6|.|.
TGTGCCAGCAGCTTGATGGACATTCACAATGAGCAGTTCTTC
CASSLMDIHNEQFF
>TRBJ1-3|TRBV27|TRBD1|once
TGTGCCAGCAGTCCGACAGGGGTCGGAAACACCATATATTTT
CASSPTGVGNTIYF
>TRBJ1-1|TRBV6-2/TRBV6-3|.|once
TGTGCCAGCAACCCTCTGGGGCAGAACACTGAAGCTTTCTTT
CASNPLGQNTEAFF
>TRBJ2-5|TRBV29-1|TRBD2|.
TGCAGCGTTGATGGGACTAGCGGGGACCAAGAGACCCAGTACTTC
CSVDGTSGDQETQYF
>TRBJ1-1|TRBV2|.|once
TGTGCCAGCAGGTCGGACACTGAAGCTTTCTTT
CASRSDTEAFF
>TRBJ2-7|TRBV3-1/TRBV3-2|.|.
TGTGCCAGCAGTCAAAAGGGGAAGGGCTCCTACGAGCAGTACTTC
CASSQKGKGSYEQYF
>TRBJ2-1|TRBV7-2|TRBD1|.
TGTGCCAGCAGCTTAGAAGGAGGACAGGGGCAGTTCTTC
CASSLEGGQGQFF
>TRBJ2-5|TRBV6-5|TRBD1|.
TGTGCCAGCAGAGACGGGGACAGAGAGACCCAGTACTTC
CASRDGDRETQYF
>TRBJ2-2|TRBV2|.|few
TGTGCCAGCCGACAGGTTGCAGCGAACACCGGGGAGCTGTTTTTT
CASRQVAANTGELFF
>TRBJ1-5|TRBV30|TRBD1|few
TGTGCCTGGAACCGGGACAGGGTTCAGCCCCAGCATTTT
CAWNRDRVQPQHF
>TRBJ1-1|TRBV9|.|.
TGTGCCAGCAGCGTAGGCTCCCCTGAGACGGGAGCTTTCTTT
CASSVGSPETGAFF
>TRBJ1-5|TRBV7-2|.|.
TGTGCCAGCAGCTTAGACCAGGCTCGAGAGCCCCAGCATTTT
CASSLDQAREPQHF
>TRBJ1-6|TRBV11-1|.|once
TGTGCCAGCAGCTTTGGTACCGGGTCACCCCTCCACTTT
CASSFGTGSPLHF
>TRBJ1-1|TRBV9|.|.
TGTGCCAGCAGCGTAGGATGGCAGAACACTGAAGCTTTCTTT
CASSVGWQNTEAFF
>TRBJ1-1|TRBV2|.|few
TGTGCCGGACGACAGGAGTACACTGAAGCTTTCTTT
CAGRQEYTEAFF
>TRBJ1-2|TRBV12-5|.|.
TGTGCTAGTGTGGGAGAAATGGGGGGGACTTATGGCTACACCTTC
CASVGEMGGTYGYTF
>TRBJ1-4|TRBV7-9|TRBD1|.
TGTGCCAGCAGCCCCACAGGGGGCAGGACTAATGAAAAACTGTTTTTT
CASSPTGGRTNEKLFF
>TRBJ2-7|TRBV19|.|.
TGTGCCAGTAGTGTATTACCAGGGTCCCCCTACGAGCAGTACTTC
CASSVLPGSPYEQYF
>TRBJ2-5|TRBV9|TRBD2|.
TGTGCCAGCAGCCATAAGGGACTAGGAGGGGGAGAGACCCAGTACTTC
CASSHKGLGGGETQYF
>TRBJ2-3|TRBV5-1|TRBD2|.
TGCGCCAGCAGCTTGGACCTTCGGGGGGGACGGGCAGATACGCAGTATTTT
CASSLDLRGGRADTQYF
>TRBJ2-1|TRBV10-2|TRBD2|.
TGCGCCAGCAGTGAGTTGTTAGCGGGGTACAATGAGCAGTTCTTC
CASSELLAGYNEQFF
>TRBJ2-3|TRBV24-1|TRBD2|.
TGTGCCACCAGTGTTGGCGGGGGTGATACGCAGTATTTT
CATSVGGGDTQYF
>TRBJ1-4|TRBV3-1/TRBV3-2|TRBD1|.
TGTGCCAGCAGCGGGGGGACAGGGTATGAAAAACTGTTTTTT
CASSGGTGYEKLFF
>TRBJ1-1|TRBV2|.|.
TGTGCCAGCAGTTCTAGGCGGTACACTGAAGCTTTCTTT
CASSSRRYTEAFF
>TRBJ1-5|TRBV19|.|.
TGTGCCAGTAGTATAGCACAGGACTACAATCAGCCCCAGCATTTT
CASSIAQDYNQPQHF
>TRBJ2-3|TRBV5-4|TRBD1|.
TGTGCCAGCAGCCGGTGGGGGACAGGACGCACAGATACGCAGTATTTT
CASSRWGTGRTDTQYF
>TRBJ2-1|TRBV5-4|.|.
TGTGCCAGCAGCTTGGGGGGAGGTCGGAATGAGCAGTTCTTC
CASSLGGGRNEQFF
>TRBJ2-7|TRBV3-1/TRBV3-2|TRBD1|once
TGTGCCAGCAGCCACTGGGACAGAACCTACGAGCAGTACTTC
CASSHWDRTYEQYF
>TRBJ2-1|TRBV9|TRBD1|.
TGTGCCAGCTCGGGAGACAGGGGGAAATATGAGCAGTTCTTC
CASSGDRGKYEQFF
>TRBJ1-1|TRBV4-3|.|once
TGCGCCAGCAGCCAAGAGCCTGCCGGAGGCACTGAAGCTTTCTTT
CASSQEPAGGTEAFF
>TRBJ2-7|TRBV30|TRBD2|.
TGTGCCGGGGCGGGGGGACCCGAGCGTGGGGCGGCGCAGTACTTC
CAGAGGPERGAAQYF
>TRBJ2-1|TRBV7-3|TRBD1|.
TGTGCCAGCAGCGTAGGGACAGGAACCAATGAGCAGTTCTTC
CASSVGTGTNEQFF